This T cell receptor (beta chain) was captured by sequencing in a study of brain T cells in children with intractable seizures. General observations from the study: Patients' HCMV serostatus was unknown; virus specificity rests on CDR3 similarity alone. Pre- and post-surgery blood differed in depth, so pre-surgery absences may be undersampling.

Using immunoSEQ multiplex PCR, the repertoire was profiled, and TCRdb retains in-frame clones only, with some absent. The table lists 55,000 to 80,000 clones, 95% to 97% of them singletons. The CDR3 loop spans 16 amino acids. Germline V gives CDR1 SGHAT, CDR2 FQNNGV. V was trimmed by 1 base and J by 1 base, leaving 12 bases between them. On this clone itself: What it binds is not known.

This specimen consisted of peripheral blood, obtained at surgery. The clonotype originates from a boy in the first two years of life with focal cortical dysplasia and intractable seizures. The chain recombines TRBV11-2 with TRBJ2-3, with a tentative D call TRBD2 (6 bases). The CDR3 region is CASSLVASAGTDTQYF. In nucleotides, the CDR3 is TGTGCCAGCAGCTTAGTGGCTAGCGCTGGCACAGATACGCAGTATTTT.